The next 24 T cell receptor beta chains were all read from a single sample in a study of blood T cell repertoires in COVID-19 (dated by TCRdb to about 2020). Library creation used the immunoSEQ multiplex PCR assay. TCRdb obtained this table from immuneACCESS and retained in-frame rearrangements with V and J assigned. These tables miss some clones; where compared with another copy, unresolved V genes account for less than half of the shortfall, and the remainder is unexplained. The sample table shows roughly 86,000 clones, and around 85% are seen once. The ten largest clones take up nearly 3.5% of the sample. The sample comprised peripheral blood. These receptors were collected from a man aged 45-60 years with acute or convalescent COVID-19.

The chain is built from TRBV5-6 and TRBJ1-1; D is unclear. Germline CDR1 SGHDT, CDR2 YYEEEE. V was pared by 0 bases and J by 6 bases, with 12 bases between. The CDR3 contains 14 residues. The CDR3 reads CASSLADGISEAFF. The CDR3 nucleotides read TGTGCCAGCAGCTTGGCAGACGGGATCTCTGAAGCTTTCTTT.

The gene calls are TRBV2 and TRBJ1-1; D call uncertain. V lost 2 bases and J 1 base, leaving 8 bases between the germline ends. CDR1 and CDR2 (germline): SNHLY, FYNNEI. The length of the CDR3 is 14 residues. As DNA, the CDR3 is TGTGCCAGCAGTGAAAGGCGCGGGAACACTGAAGCTTTCTTT. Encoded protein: CASSERRGNTEAFF.

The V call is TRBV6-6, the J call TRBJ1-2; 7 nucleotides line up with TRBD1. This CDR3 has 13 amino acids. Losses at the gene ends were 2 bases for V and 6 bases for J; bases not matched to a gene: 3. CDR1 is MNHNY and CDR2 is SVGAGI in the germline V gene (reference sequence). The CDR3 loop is CASSYGTVDGYTF. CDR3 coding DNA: TGTGCCAGCAGTTACGGGACAGTGGATGGCTACACCTTC.

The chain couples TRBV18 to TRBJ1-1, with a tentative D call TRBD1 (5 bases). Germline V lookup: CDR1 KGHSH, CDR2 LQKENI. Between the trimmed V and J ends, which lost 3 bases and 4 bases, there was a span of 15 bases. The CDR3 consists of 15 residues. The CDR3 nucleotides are TGTGCCAGCTCACCTGGAGGGGTAGCAGGCACTGAAGCTTTCTTT. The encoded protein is CASSPGGVAGTEAFF.

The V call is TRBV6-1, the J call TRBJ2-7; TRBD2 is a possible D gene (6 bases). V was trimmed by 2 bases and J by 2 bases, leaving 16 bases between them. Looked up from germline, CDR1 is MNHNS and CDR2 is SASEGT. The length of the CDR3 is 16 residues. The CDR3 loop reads CASSETWGVIPYEQYF. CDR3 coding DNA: TGTGCCAGCAGTGAAACGTGGGGGGTTATTCCCTACGAGCAGTACTTC.

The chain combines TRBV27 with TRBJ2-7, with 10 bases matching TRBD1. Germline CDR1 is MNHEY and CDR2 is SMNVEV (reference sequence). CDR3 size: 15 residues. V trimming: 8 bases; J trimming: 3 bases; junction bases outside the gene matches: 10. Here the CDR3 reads CASSGTGTGDYEQYF. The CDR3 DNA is TGTGCCAGCTCTGGAACCGGGACAGGGGACTACGAGCAGTACTTC.

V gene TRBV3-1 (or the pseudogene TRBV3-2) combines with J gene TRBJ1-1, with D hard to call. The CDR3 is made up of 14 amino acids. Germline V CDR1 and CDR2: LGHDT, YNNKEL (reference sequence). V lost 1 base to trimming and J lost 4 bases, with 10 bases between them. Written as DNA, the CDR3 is TGTGCCAGCAGCCAAGGGGCCTTGGGCACTGAAGCTTTCTTT. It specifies CASSQGALGTEAFF.

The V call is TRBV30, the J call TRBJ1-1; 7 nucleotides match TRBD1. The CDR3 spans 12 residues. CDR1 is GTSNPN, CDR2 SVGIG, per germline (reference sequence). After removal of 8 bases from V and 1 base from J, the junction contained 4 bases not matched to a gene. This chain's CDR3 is CAAGQPNTEAFF. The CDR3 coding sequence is TGTGCCGCGGGACAGCCGAACACTGAAGCTTTCTTT.

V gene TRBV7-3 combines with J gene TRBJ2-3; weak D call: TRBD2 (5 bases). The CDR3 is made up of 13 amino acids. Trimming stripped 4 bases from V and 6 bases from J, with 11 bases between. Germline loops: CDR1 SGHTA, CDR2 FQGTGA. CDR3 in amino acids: CASSSRERDTQYF. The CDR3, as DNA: TGTGCCAGCAGCTCCCGAGAGCGGGATACGCAGTATTTT.

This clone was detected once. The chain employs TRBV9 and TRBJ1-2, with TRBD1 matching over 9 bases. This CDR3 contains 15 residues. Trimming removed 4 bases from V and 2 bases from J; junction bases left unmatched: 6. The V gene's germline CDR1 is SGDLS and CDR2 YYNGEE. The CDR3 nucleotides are TGTGCCAGCAGCCATGGGACAGGGACGAACTATGGCTACACCTTC. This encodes CASSHGTGTNYGYTF.

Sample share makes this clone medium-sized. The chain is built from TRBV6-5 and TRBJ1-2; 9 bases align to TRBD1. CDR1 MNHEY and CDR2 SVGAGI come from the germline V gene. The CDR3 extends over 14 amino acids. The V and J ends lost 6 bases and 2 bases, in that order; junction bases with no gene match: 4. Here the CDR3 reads CASRMGTGNYGYTF. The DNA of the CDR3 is TGTGCCAGCAGAATGGGGACAGGGAACTATGGCTACACCTTC.

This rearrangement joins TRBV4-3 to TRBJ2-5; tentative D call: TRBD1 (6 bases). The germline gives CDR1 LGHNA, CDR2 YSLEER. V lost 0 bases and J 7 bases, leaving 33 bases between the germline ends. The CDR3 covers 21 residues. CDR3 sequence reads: CASSQDLDFVPGTGLNGTQYF. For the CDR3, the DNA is TGCGCCAGCAGCCAAGATTTAGACTTCGTCCCCGGAACAGGGTTGAACGGGACCCAGTACTTC.

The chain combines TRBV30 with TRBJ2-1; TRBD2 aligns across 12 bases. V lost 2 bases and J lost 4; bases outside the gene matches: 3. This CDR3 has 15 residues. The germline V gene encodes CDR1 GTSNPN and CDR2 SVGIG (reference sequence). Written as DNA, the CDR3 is TGTGCCTGGAGTCCTCTAGCGGGGGGGTACAATGAGCAGTTCTTC. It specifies CAWSPLAGGYNEQFF.

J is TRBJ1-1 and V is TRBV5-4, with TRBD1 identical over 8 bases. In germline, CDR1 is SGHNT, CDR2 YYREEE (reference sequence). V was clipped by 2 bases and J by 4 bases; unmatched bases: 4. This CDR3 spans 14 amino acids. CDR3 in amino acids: CASSFQGAGTEAFF. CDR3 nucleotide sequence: TGTGCCAGCAGCTTTCAGGGGGCTGGCACTGAAGCTTTCTTT. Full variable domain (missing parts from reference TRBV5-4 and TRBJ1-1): ETGVTQSPTHLIKTRGQQVTLRCSSQSGHNTVSWYQQALGQGPQFIFQYYREEENGRGNFPPRFSGLQFPNYSSELNVNALELDDSALYLCASSFQGAGTEAFFGQGTRLTVV.

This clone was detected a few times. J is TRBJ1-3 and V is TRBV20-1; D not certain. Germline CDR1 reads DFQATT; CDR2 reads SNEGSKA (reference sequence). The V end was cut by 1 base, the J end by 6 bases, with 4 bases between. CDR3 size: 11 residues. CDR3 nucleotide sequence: TGCAGTGCTAGAGTAGTAAACACCATATATTTT. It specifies CSARVVNTIYF.

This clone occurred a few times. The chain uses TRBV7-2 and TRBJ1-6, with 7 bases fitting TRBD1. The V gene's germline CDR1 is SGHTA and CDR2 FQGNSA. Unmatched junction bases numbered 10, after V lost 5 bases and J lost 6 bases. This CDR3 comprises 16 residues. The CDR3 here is CASSPKTGLGNSPLHF. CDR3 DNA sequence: TGTGCCAGCAGCCCAAAGACAGGGCTAGGTAATTCACCCCTCCACTTT.

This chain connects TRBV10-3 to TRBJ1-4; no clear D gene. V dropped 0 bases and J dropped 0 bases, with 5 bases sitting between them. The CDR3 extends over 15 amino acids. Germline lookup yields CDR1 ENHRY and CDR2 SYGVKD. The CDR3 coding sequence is TGTGCCATCAGTGAGTCGACATCAACTAATGAAAAACTGTTTTTT. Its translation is CAISESTSTNEKLFF.

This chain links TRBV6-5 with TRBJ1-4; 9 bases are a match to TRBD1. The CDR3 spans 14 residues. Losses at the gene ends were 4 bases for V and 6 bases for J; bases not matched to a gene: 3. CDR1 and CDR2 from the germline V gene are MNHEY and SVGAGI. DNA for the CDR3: TGTGCCAGCAGTTCTCGGACAGGGGATGAAAAACTGTTTTTT. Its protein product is CASSSRTGDEKLFF.

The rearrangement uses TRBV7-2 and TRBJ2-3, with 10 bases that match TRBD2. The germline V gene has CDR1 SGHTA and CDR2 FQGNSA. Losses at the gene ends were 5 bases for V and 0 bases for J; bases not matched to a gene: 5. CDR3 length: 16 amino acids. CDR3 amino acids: CASSASGGPSTDTQYF. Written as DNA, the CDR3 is TGTGCCAGCAGCGCTAGCGGGGGTCCTAGCACAGATACGCAGTATTTT.

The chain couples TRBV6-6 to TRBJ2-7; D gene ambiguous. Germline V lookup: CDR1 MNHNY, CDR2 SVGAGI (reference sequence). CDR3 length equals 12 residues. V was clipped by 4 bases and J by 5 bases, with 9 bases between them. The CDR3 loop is CASSFLVNEQYF. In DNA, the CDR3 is TGTGCCAGCAGTTTCTTAGTAAACGAGCAGTACTTC.

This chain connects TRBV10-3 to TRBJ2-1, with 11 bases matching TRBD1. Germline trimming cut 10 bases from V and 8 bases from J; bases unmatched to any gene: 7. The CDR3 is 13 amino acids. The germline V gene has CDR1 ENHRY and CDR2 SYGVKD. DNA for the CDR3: TGTGCCACGGGGACAGGGGGTATCTATGAGCAGTTCTTC. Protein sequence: CATGTGGIYEQFF.

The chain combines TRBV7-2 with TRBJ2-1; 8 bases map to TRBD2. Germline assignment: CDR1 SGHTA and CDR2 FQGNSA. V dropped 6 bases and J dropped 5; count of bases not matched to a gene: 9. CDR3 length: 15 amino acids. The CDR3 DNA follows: TGTGCCAGCAGAAAGACGGGGGGGAGTCACAATGAGCAGTTCTTC. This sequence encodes CASRKTGGSHNEQFF.

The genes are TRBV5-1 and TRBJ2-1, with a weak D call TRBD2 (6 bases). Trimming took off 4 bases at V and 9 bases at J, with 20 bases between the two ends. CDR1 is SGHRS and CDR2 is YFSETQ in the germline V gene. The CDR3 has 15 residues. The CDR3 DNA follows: TGCGCCAGCAGCACACGACGGGGGTCTGACGGTGAGCAGTTCTTC. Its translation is CASSTRRGSDGEQFF.

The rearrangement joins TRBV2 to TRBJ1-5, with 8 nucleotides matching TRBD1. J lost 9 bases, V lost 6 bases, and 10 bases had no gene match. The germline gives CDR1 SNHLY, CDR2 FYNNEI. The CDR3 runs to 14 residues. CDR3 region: CASRRQGPEGPQHF. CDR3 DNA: TGTGCCAGCAGGCGACAGGGGCCGGAGGGGCCCCAGCATTTT.